This T cell receptor (beta chain) appears in the sequencing data of a study of graft-versus-host responses after intestinal transplantation. CDR1 is SGDLS, CDR2 YYNGEE, per germline. Trimming removed 0 bases from V and 3 bases from J, with 2 bases in between. The CDR3 is made up of 12 amino acids. The method was immunoSEQ multiplex PCR; TCRdb's version includes in-frame clones alone and lacks a portion of them. The sample gives over 55,000 clones, around 82% of which show up once; 0.39% is in the top ten. As concerns this clone: Its antigen remains unknown.

Sequencing was performed on unstimulated CD4+ T cells sorted from spleen or lymph node cells, taken before transplant. The J gene is TRBJ2-3, the V gene TRBV9; D remains unclear. This clonotype was obtained from a human donor who was the organ donor for an intestinal transplant. CDR3 DNA sequence: TGTGCCAGCAGCGTAGTAACAGATACGCAGTATTTT. It yields the protein CASSVVTDTQYF.